The rows below give T cell receptor beta chains drawn from one sample of a study of blood T cell repertoires in COVID-19. Profiled with immunoSEQ multiplex PCR; TCRdb holds only in-frame clones, not every one. The sample contains some 88,000 clones, 85% of which appear only once. Sequenced material: peripheral blood. Receptors originate from a man in his sixties with acute or convalescent COVID-19. The CDR3 runs from the conserved cysteine through the conserved F or W. A D gene is named only where the DNA matches it firmly. The size field is filled for only some rows; it gives once, few, many or a size class.

v_call,j_call,d_call,clone_size,cdr3_nt,cdr3_aa
TRBV10-3,TRBJ2-1,TRBD1,NA,TGTGCCATTGCCTCGGGACAGAGCTACAATGAGCAGTTCTTC,CAIASGQSYNEQFF
TRBV7-8,TRBJ2-1,NA,NA,TGTGCCAGCAGCAAGGGACTCGCCGACTCCTACAATGAGCAGTTCTTC,CASSKGLADSYNEQFF
TRBV4-2,TRBJ2-3,TRBD2,NA,TGTGCCAGCAGCCAAGATCTAGCGGTCGGGGGAAATACGCAGTATTTT,CASSQDLAVGGNTQYF
TRBV6-4,TRBJ2-3,TRBD2,NA,TGTGCCAGCAGTGACTCAACGGGAGGGCCCTCGGAAGATACGCAGTATTTT,CASSDSTGGPSEDTQYF
TRBV27,TRBJ1-2,NA,NA,TGTGCCAGCAGTTTATATGGACGCAGGGAGGGTGGCTACACCTTC,CASSLYGRREGGYTF
TRBV6-1,TRBJ2-2,TRBD1,medium-sized,TGTGCCAGCAGTGAAACAGGGGAAACCGGGGAGCTGTTTTTT,CASSETGETGELFF
TRBV27,TRBJ2-2,NA,NA,TGTGCCAGCAGTTTATCAGGGGTAGGGGCCGGGGAGCTGTTTTTT,CASSLSGVGAGELFF
TRBV7-8,TRBJ2-3,TRBD2,NA,TGTGCCAGCAGCATTAGCGGGTTGGGAAGCACAGATACGCAGTATTTT,CASSISGLGSTDTQYF
TRBV7-2,TRBJ1-1,NA,NA,TGTGCCAGCAGTTCCAAGAGGACTGAAGCTTTCTTT,CASSSKRTEAFF
TRBV4-2,TRBJ1-1,NA,once,TGTGCCAGCAGCCAAGATCCTCGACAGAGAATGAACACTGAAGCTTTCTTT,CASSQDPRQRMNTEAFF
TRBV6-1,TRBJ1-4,TRBD1,NA,TGTGCCAGCAGTGACAGGGGGCGTGAAAAACTGTTTTTT,CASSDRGREKLFF